These T cell receptor beta chains were read from a single sample in a study of CD8 T cells in Susac syndrome. MiXCR, applied by TCRdb to the immunoSEQ multiplex PCR reads, yields one record per CDR3 protein. Of approximately 190,000 distinct CDR3 sequences in the sample, over 90% are singletons; the top ten hold 0.093%. Sequencing was done on a sample of CD4+ T cells from PBMCs. These receptors were obtained from a human donor with multiple sclerosis. The CDR3 runs from the conserved cysteine through the conserved F or W. D genes are given only for firm matches. A row's size may be missing; if present it is once, few, many or a size class.

J gene	V gene	clone size	D gene	CDR3 DNA	CDR3 protein
TRBJ1-5	TRBV6-7	.	.	TGTGCCAGCCCCGAGAGACGGAATCAGCCCCAGCATTTT	CASPERRNQPQHF
TRBJ1-1	TRBV7-9	.	TRBD1	TGTGCCAGCAGCTTGCTACAGGGGTGGACTGAAGCTTTCTTT	CASSLLQGWTEAFF
TRBJ2-7	TRBV29-1	.	TRBD1	TGCAGCGTTGGGCAGGGGGCGAGAGAGCAGTACTTC	CSVGQGAREQYF
TRBJ2-5	TRBV20-1	.	.	TGCAGTGCTAACCCACAGGCGGGTTACCAAGAGACCCAGTACTTC	CSANPQAGYQETQYF
TRBJ2-7	TRBV3-1	.	TRBD1	TGTGCCAGCAGCCAAAGAGGGGGCGGTTACGAGCAGTACTTC	CASSQRGGGYEQYF
TRBJ2-5	TRBV12-3/TRBV12-4	once	.	TGTGCCAGCAGTGGGGACACCGGGCGAGAGACCCAGTACTTC	CASSGDTGRETQYF
TRBJ2-2	TRBV29-1	.	.	TGCAGCACCCAGACAGGCAACACCGGGGAGCTGTTTTTT	CSTQTGNTGELFF
TRBJ1-5	TRBV3-1	.	.	TGTGCCAGCAGCCAAGGAGGGCCGAATCAGCCCCAGCATTTT	CASSQGGPNQPQHF
TRBJ1-2	TRBV4-2	.	.	TGTGCCAGCAGCCGAGGACTAATAAGCTATGGCTACACCTTC	CASSRGLISYGYTF
TRBJ1-1	TRBV3-1	.	.	TGTGCCAGCAGCCAAGGGGGGGGCGGAGACGAAGCTTTCTTT	CASSQGGGGDEAFF
TRBJ2-1	TRBV13	.	.	TGTGCCAGCAGCTTACTGCAGGGACGCTCCTACAATGAGCAGTTCTTC	CASSLLQGRSYNEQFF
TRBJ1-5	TRBV4-1	.	.	TGCGCCAGCAGCCAAGTTAATTTAGTGGGGGGACAGCCCCAGCATTTT	CASSQVNLVGGQPQHF
TRBJ2-3	TRBV15	.	.	TGTGCCACCAGCGTCTCTTCGCGTCTCACAGATACGCAGTATTTT	CATSVSSRLTDTQYF
TRBJ2-3	TRBV20-1	.	.	TGCAGTGCTAGAGCGCCCGAAATCACAGATACGCAGTATTTT	CSARAPEITDTQYF
TRBJ1-2	TRBV18	.	TRBD1	TGTGCCAGCTCACCGGGGACAGACTACTATGGCTACACCTTC	CASSPGTDYYGYTF
TRBJ2-2	TRBV30	.	.	TGTGCCTGGAGTAGAGGGAGGACCGGGGAGCTGTTTTTT	CAWSRGRTGELFF
TRBJ2-7	TRBV27	.	TRBD2	TGTGCCAGCAGCAGACTAGCGGGACCTCATCACGAGCAGTACTTC	CASSRLAGPHHEQYF
TRBJ1-1	TRBV30	.	.	TGTGCCTGGGGGGACGGCTTAGGGACTGAAGCTTTCTTT	CAWGDGLGTEAFF
TRBJ2-1	TRBV24-1	.	.	TGTGCCACCAGTGACCGCGCTAGCGTGGCTGAGCAGTTCTTC	CATSDRASVAEQFF
TRBJ2-7	TRBV12-5	.	TRBD2	TGTGCTAGTGGTTCGATAGCGGGAGGGCCGTCCGAGCAGTACTTC	CASGSIAGGPSEQYF
TRBJ2-1	TRBV24-1	.	TRBD2	TGTGCCACCAGTGACGGGACTAGAAGATTTGAGCAGTTCTTC	CATSDGTRRFEQFF
TRBJ2-7	TRBV18	.	TRBD1	TGTGCCAGCTCAACTTTCTCCGGGACAGGGACGGGAGAGCAGTACTTC	CASSTFSGTGTGEQYF
TRBJ2-5	TRBV7-2	.	.	TGTGCCAGCAGCTCCATGGCACAAGAGACCCAGTACTTC	CASSSMAQETQYF
TRBJ1-1	TRBV20-1	.	.	TGCAGTGCAACTCCAGGGAACACTGAAGCTTTCTTT	CSATPGNTEAFF
TRBJ1-1	TRBV29-1	.	.	TGCAGCATAAAATCCGGGGTATGGGCTGAAGCTTTCTTT	CSIKSGVWAEAFF
TRBJ2-7	TRBV7-2	.	.	TGTGCCAGCAGCTTAGCGGGGGGTCGCAACGAGCAGTACTTC	CASSLAGGRNEQYF